These 15 T cell receptor beta chains came from one sample sequenced in a study of cytomegalovirus exposure and HLA in healthy donors. Use of 60 Vbeta and 13 Jbeta primers characterized the PCR. Measured with immunoSEQ multiplex PCR; TCRdb has only the in-frame clones, and not every one. The table includes about 160,000 clones, around three quarters detected once. Sequenced input: PBMCs. The receptors originated from a woman aged 35 to 49 in good health and CMV-seronegative.

The J gene is TRBJ2-2, the V gene TRBV5-4; tentatively, D is TRBD2 (6 bases). The CDR3 loop spans 15 amino acids. Trimming cost V 3 bases and J 6 bases, with 15 bases left between them. Germline CDR1 and CDR2: SGHNT and YYREEE (reference sequence). This CDR3 reads CASSSDYVTPGELFF. CDR3 coding DNA: TGTGCCAGCAGCTCGGACTATGTGACGCCCGGGGAGCTGTTTTTT.

This clone has a handful of counts. V usage is TRBV2 and J usage is TRBJ1-5; TRBD1 agrees at 8 bases. This CDR3 has 14 residues. CDR1 is SNHLY, CDR2 FYNNEI, per germline. V dropped 5 bases and J dropped 4; count of bases not matched to a gene: 4. In nucleotides, the CDR3 is TGTGCCAGCAGTCGGGACAGGATAAATCAGCCCCAGCATTTT. This codes for CASSRDRINQPQHF.

The V call is TRBV7-9, the J call TRBJ1-3; 11 nucleotides line up with TRBD1. The V gene end was trimmed by 5 bases and the J gene end by 11 bases; junction bases not matched to a gene: 8. Germline V gene sequence: CDR1 SEHNR, CDR2 FQNEAQ (reference sequence). The CDR3 contains 14 residues. CDR3 bases: TGTGCCAGCAGCCGAGGACAGGGGGCTAGGTCCATATATTTT. As protein: CASSRGQGARSIYF. The full variable domain, its missing parts supplied by reference TRBV7-9 and TRBJ1-3, is DTGVSQNPRHKITKRGQNVTFRCDPISEHNRLYWYRQTLGQGPEFLTYFQNEAQLEKSRLLSDRFSAERPKGSFSTLEIQRTEQGDSAMYLCASSRGQGARSIYFGEGSWLTVV.

This chain joins TRBV9 and TRBJ2-1; D perhaps matches TRBD1 (6 bases). The germline V and J ends were trimmed by 4 bases and 7 bases, with 18 bases remaining between them. The CDR3 contains 15 residues. From germline, CDR1 is SGDLS and CDR2 YYNGEE. The CDR3 loop reads CASSPDPGRGNEQFF. Here the CDR3 DNA reads TGTGCCAGCAGCCCCGATCCAGGTAGGGGGAATGAGCAGTTCTTC.

The V and J genes are TRBV7-2 and TRBJ2-5, with TRBD2 matching over 7 bases. CDR1 is SGHTA and CDR2 is FQGNSA in the germline V gene. V lost 8 bases and J lost 2; bases outside the gene matches: 11. The CDR3 spans 15 residues. CDR3 DNA: TGTGCCAGCGCGGATCTTGGACTAGGGCAAGAGACCCAGTACTTC. Encoded protein: CASADLGLGQETQYF.

V usage is TRBV5-6 and J usage is TRBJ2-1; tentatively, D is TRBD2 (5 bases). V dropped 1 base and J dropped 3 bases, with 11 bases sitting between them. CDR1 SGHDT and CDR2 YYEEEE come from the germline V gene. CDR3 size: 15 residues. The CDR3 sequence is CASSLTSGLYNEQFF. The DNA of the CDR3 is TGTGCCAGCAGCTTGACCAGCGGTCTCTACAATGAGCAGTTCTTC.

V and J are TRBV18 and TRBJ2-2, with TRBD2 matching 7 bases. Germline CDR1 KGHSH, CDR2 LQKENI. CDR3 length: 16 residues. The V and J ends lost 3 bases and 5 bases, in that order; junction bases with no gene match: 9. The CDR3 nucleotides read TGTGCCAGCTCACCTCTGACTAGCCTCACTACCGGGGAGCTGTTTTTT. Its translation is CASSPLTSLTTGELFF.

The chain joins TRBV2 to TRBJ2-7; D is unclear. Germline-derived CDR1 and CDR2 are SNHLY and FYNNEI. V gave up 8 bases and J gave up 2 bases, with 7 bases separating them. The CDR3 runs to 11 residues. This CDR3 is CASGDTYEQYF. CDR3 coding DNA: TGTGCCAGCGGAGATACCTACGAGCAGTACTTC.

J is TRBJ1-5 and V is TRBV7-8; tentatively, D is TRBD1 (5 bases). V lost 5 bases and J lost 7, with 12 bases in between. CDR3 size: 13 residues. Germline V gene sequence: CDR1 SGHVS, CDR2 FQNEAQ. The DNA of the CDR3 is TGTGCCAGCAGCCCTTCCCAGGGCCAGCCCCAGCATTTT. Its translation: CASSPSQGQPQHF. Full variable domain (rest looked up from reference TRBV7-8 and TRBJ1-5): GAGVSQSPRYKVAKRGQDVALRCDPISGHVSLFWYQQALGQGPEFLTYFQNEAQLDKSGLPSDRFFAERPEGSVSTLKIQRTQQEDSAVYLCASSPSQGQPQHFGDGTRLSIL.

The CDR3 DNA reads TGTGCCAGCTCACCACGGGAGAGACAGGCCACATACGAGCAGTACTTC. It encodes CASSPRERQATYEQYF. J is TRBJ2-7 and V is TRBV18; a possible D gene is TRBD1 (6 bases). Between the trimmed V and J ends, which lost 1 base and 4 bases, there was a span of 17 bases. The CDR3 totals 16 residues. Germline V gives CDR1 KGHSH, CDR2 LQKENI.

The chain links TRBV18 to TRBJ2-5, with a tentative D call TRBD1 (6 bases). Trimming shortened V by 3 bases and J by 0 bases, and 8 bases separated the two germline ends. The CDR3 is 14 amino acids. CDR1 and CDR2 from the germline V gene are KGHSH and LQKENI. CDR3 nucleotides: TGTGCCAGCTCACCCCGGACAGACCAAGAGACCCAGTACTTC. Its protein is CASSPRTDQETQYF.

J is TRBJ2-3 and V is TRBV15; D may be TRBD2 (6 bases). Trimming cost V 5 bases and J 0 bases, with 9 bases left between them. Germline V lookup: CDR1 LNHNV, CDR2 YYDKDF (reference sequence). The CDR3 length is 14 residues. CDR3 residues: CATSPGTSTDTQYF. CDR3 bases: TGTGCCACCAGCCCGGGGACTAGCACAGATACGCAGTATTTT.

V is TRBV5-6 and J is TRBJ2-1, with 8 nucleotides matching TRBD1. Germline CDR1 reads SGHDT; CDR2 reads YYEEEE. J lost 7 bases, V lost 2 bases, and 11 bases had no gene match. CDR3 length: 16 residues. The CDR3 reads CASSLMSGGLGNEQFF. In DNA form, the CDR3 reads TGTGCCAGCAGCTTAATGTCAGGGGGCTTAGGTAATGAGCAGTTCTTC.

CDR3 protein: CASSWSTGGPQETQYF. CDR3 in DNA: TGCGCCAGCAGCTGGAGTACAGGGGGGCCCCAAGAGACCCAGTACTTC. The V gene is TRBV5-1, the J gene TRBJ2-5, with TRBD1 matching over 8 bases. Germline V CDR1 and CDR2: SGHRS, YFSETQ. With 3 bases clipped from V and 1 base from J, the junction kept 8 bases outside the gene matches. This CDR3 has 16 residues. The full variable domain, its missing parts supplied by reference TRBV5-1 and TRBJ2-5, is KAGVTQTPRYLIKTRGQQVTLSCSPISGHRSVSWYQQTPGQGLQFLFEYFSETQRNKGNFPGRFSGRQFSNSRSEMNVSTLELGDSALYLCASSWSTGGPQETQYFGPGTRLLVL.

The V and J genes are TRBV5-1 and TRBJ1-1; 8 bases fit TRBD1. Per germline, CDR1 SGHRS and CDR2 YFSETQ. CDR3 length: 16 amino acids. The V gene end was trimmed by 0 bases and the J gene end by 4 bases; junction bases not matched to a gene: 8. CDR3 residues: CASSLGAFGQGTEAFF. In nucleotides, the CDR3 is TGCGCCAGCAGCTTGGGGGCATTTGGACAGGGCACTGAAGCTTTCTTT.